This record concerns one T cell receptor (beta chain) sequence. As yet, its antigen is unknown. These data come from a study of beta chain features in type 1 diabetes. Study-wide results and limits: Highly expressing activated T cells could be over-counted with a cDNA template. Across all four CD4+ subsets, people with type 1 diabetes showed modestly shorter TCRB CDR3s.

Expressed TCRB transcripts were sequenced after all isolated RNA was converted to cDNA. An average around 3.8 million reads came from naive, central memory and regulatory T cell samples. TCRdb's copy holds only in-frame clones and misses some; the assay was immunoSEQ multiplex PCR. The sample lists about 160,000 clones; around 8.3% were seen once. V shed 10 bases and J 6 bases; nucleotides not matched to a gene: 6. CDR1 is LNHDA, CDR2 SQIVND, per germline (reference sequence). The CDR3 covers 13 residues. Every single donor gave one heparinised blood draw, and these averaged around 120 mL. This chain connects TRBV19 to TRBJ2-1; TRBD1 aligns across 10 bases. This receptor was obtained from a young woman with type 1 diabetes. Sequences were obtained from central memory CD4+ T cells from blood. CDR3 sequence (DNA): TGTGCCACCCGGGACAGGGGCGGCAATGAGCAGTTCTTC. Translating gives CATRDRGGNEQFF.